These 3 T cell receptor beta chains were sequenced from one sample in a study of vaccination and CD4 T cells after COVID-19. Antigens of these TCRs are unknown. Regarding treatment: approximately 9-day PBMC culture with coronavirus spike peptide pools or control peptides (ViraFEST assay). Sequencing of the DNA from cultured CD4+ T cells was carried out with the Oncomine TCR Beta short-read assay. TCRdb re-called the PCR reads through MiXCR, storing one row per CDR3 protein. The sample contains approximately 16,000 distinct CDR3 sequences, just under 80% of which appear only once. Sequenced material: CD4+ T cells from blood, cultured in vitro, taken after SARS-CoV-2 vaccination. These receptors all stem from a human donor who received a COVID-19 vaccine.

The chain joins TRBV6-1 to TRBJ1-1; D not certain. V lost 5 bases and J lost 5, with 15 bases in between. The V gene's germline CDR1 is MNHNS and CDR2 SASEGT. There are 14 residues in the CDR3. The CDR3 reads CASSQLTGRTEAFF. The CDR3 region has the DNA TGTGCCAGCAGTCAACTTACGGGGAGGACTGAAGCTTTCTTT.

This clonotype qualifies as medium-sized (0.01 to 0.1%). The chain couples TRBV29-1 to TRBJ1-2, with D tentatively TRBD1 (6 bases). The CDR3 consists of 16 residues. V lost 5 bases, J lost 4 bases, and 23 bases lay in between. Germline assignment: CDR1 SQVTM and CDR2 ANQGSEA. CDR3 region: CSVYIGGGPSGYGYTF. DNA of the CDR3: TGCAGCGTTTATATAGGTGGGGGCCCGTCGGGCTATGGCTACACCTTC.

The genes are TRBV5-1 and TRBJ1-1; 11 bases align to TRBD1. V shed 3 bases, J shed 5 bases, and the junction held 9 bases outside the gene matches. The CDR3 is made up of 16 amino acids. Germline loops: CDR1 SGHRS, CDR2 YFSETQ. CDR3 sequence: CASSWPGTGGRTEAFF. The CDR3 DNA reads TGCGCCAGCAGCTGGCCCGGGACAGGGGGGAGAACTGAAGCTTTCTTT.